Shown below are 30 T cell receptor beta chains from a single sample sequenced in a study of blood T cell repertoires in COVID-19. Assay: immunoSEQ multiplex PCR; the TCRdb copy retains only in-frame clones and omits some. The sample gives tens of thousands of clones, around 80% of which show up once; 21% is in the top ten. The sample taken for sequencing was peripheral blood. Receptors originate from a human donor in a cohort sampled during active COVID-19.

The chain employs TRBV18 and TRBJ2-7; 7 bases agree with TRBD1. The germline gives CDR1 KGHSH, CDR2 LQKENI. The CDR3 sequence is 14 residues long. V was pared by 3 bases and J by 6 bases, with 8 bases of the junction left unmatched. CDR3 nucleotide sequence: TGTGCCAGCTCACCGGGACAGTCTCTGGGCGAGCAGTACTTC. Its protein product is CASSPGQSLGEQYF.

J is TRBJ2-2 and V is TRBV19; 10 positions agree with TRBD2. J lost 5 bases, V lost 5 bases, and 5 bases had no gene match. The length of the CDR3 is 15 residues. CDR1 LNHDA and CDR2 SQIVND come from the germline V gene (reference sequence). CDR3 loop: CASSLTSGSTGELFF. The CDR3, as DNA: TGTGCCAGTAGTCTGACTAGCGGGTCAACCGGGGAGCTGTTTTTT.

The chain employs TRBV3-1 (or the pseudogene TRBV3-2) and TRBJ1-4; TRBD1 agrees at 7 bases. The CDR3 runs 17 residues. V trimming: 1 base; J trimming: 3 bases; junction bases outside the gene matches: 8. Germline CDR1 is LGHDT and CDR2 is YNNKEL (reference sequence). Here the CDR3 DNA reads TGTGCCAGCAGCCAAGTATTAGTGGGACAGTCTAATGAAAAACTGTTTTTT. Protein: CASSQVLVGQSNEKLFF.

This sequence joins TRBV29-1 and TRBJ2-1, with 9 bases matching TRBD2. Germline V CDR1 and CDR2: SQVTM, ANQGSEA. With V trimmed by 4 bases and J by 9 bases, 7 bases remained unmatched. CDR3 length: 13 residues. The CDR3 sequence: CSVVSSGEVEQFF. CDR3 nucleotide sequence: TGCAGCGTTGTGTCTAGCGGGGAGGTTGAGCAGTTCTTC.

This chain connects TRBV7-9 to TRBJ2-3, with D unresolved. Germline V gene sequence: CDR1 SEHNR, CDR2 FQNEAQ (reference sequence). V was shortened by 4 bases and J by 13 bases, with 18 bases between the two germline ends. This CDR3 region has 13 residues. The CDR3, as DNA: TGTGCCAGCAGCTCTGTCGCAACAGTTGATGAGTATTTT. Amino acids: CASSSVATVDEYF.

The chain recombines TRBV24-1 with TRBJ2-1; 8 positions agree with TRBD1. The V segment lost 4 bases and the J segment 6 bases; nucleotides outside the gene matches: 4. CDR1 KGHDR and CDR2 SFDVKD come from the germline V gene. The CDR3 spans 14 residues. The CDR3 region has the DNA TGTGCCACCAGTGACGCTGGGACAGGCAATGAGCAGTTCTTC. It codes for CATSDAGTGNEQFF.

J is TRBJ2-6 and V is TRBV7-3; perhaps TRBD2 as D (5 bases). Trimming pared 5 bases from V and 0 bases from J, leaving 14 bases between. The CDR3 contains 17 residues. The germline V gene encodes CDR1 SGHTA and CDR2 FQGTGA. This chain's CDR3 is CASSARTVLSGANVLTF. CDR3 sequence (DNA): TGTGCCAGCAGCGCCAGGACTGTTCTCTCTGGGGCCAACGTCCTGACTTTC.

This clone was seen a single time. The chain carries TRBV18 and TRBJ2-7; D may be TRBD1 (6 bases). Trimming removed 2 bases from V and 5 bases from J, with 13 bases in between. CDR3 size: 14 residues. Germline V gene lookup returns CDR1 KGHSH and CDR2 LQKENI. The CDR3 protein is CASSPAAGVHEQYF. DNA for the CDR3: TGTGCCAGCTCACCAGCGGCAGGGGTCCACGAGCAGTACTTC.

The gene calls are TRBV5-6 and TRBJ2-3, with 9 bases fitting TRBD2. The V gene end was trimmed by 4 bases and the J gene end by 2 bases; junction bases not matched to a gene: 8. This CDR3 has 16 residues. From germline, CDR1 is SGHDT and CDR2 YYEEEE. CDR3 sequence reads: CASSKGLAGATDTQYF. CDR3 bases: TGTGCCAGCAGCAAGGGACTAGCAGGCGCCACAGATACGCAGTATTTT. Full variable domain (missing parts from reference TRBV5-6 and TRBJ2-3): DAGVTQSPTHLIKTRGQQVTLRCSPKSGHDTVSWYQQALGQGPQFIFQYYEEEERQRGNFPDRFSGHQFPNYSSELNVNALLLGDSALYLCASSKGLAGATDTQYFGPGTRLTVL.

The rearrangement uses TRBV27 and TRBJ1-5, with D maybe TRBD1 (5 bases). Germline V CDR1 and CDR2: MNHEY, SMNVEV (reference sequence). The V gene lost 1 base and the J gene lost 6 bases, with 10 bases spanning the gap. The CDR3 length is 14 residues. CDR3 region: CASSLLADSQPQHF. CDR3 nucleotides: TGTGCCAGCAGTTTATTAGCCGACAGTCAGCCCCAGCATTTT.

The chain employs TRBV7-9 and TRBJ1-6; D may be TRBD1 (5 bases). V lost 2 bases and J lost 7, with 9 bases in between. The CDR3 consists of 14 residues. Per the germline V gene, CDR1 is SEHNR and CDR2 is FQNEAQ (reference sequence). CDR3 coding DNA: TGTGCCAGCAGCTTAAAGGGGCAGAATTCACCCCTCCACTTT. Translation gives CASSLKGQNSPLHF.

V and J are TRBV30 and TRBJ2-7, with TRBD2 as a possible D gene (5 bases). The CDR3 consists of 16 residues. The germline V gene encodes CDR1 GTSNPN and CDR2 SVGIG (reference sequence). V shed 0 bases and J shed 0 bases, with 15 bases lying between them. This CDR3 is CAWSVIWRRSSYEQYF. CDR3 nucleotide sequence: TGTGCCTGGAGTGTAATCTGGCGGAGGAGCTCCTACGAGCAGTACTTC. Complete variable domain (other parts from reference TRBV30 and TRBJ2-7): SQTIHQWPATLVQPVGSPLSLECTVEGTSNPNLYWYRQAAGRGLQLLFYSVGIGQISSEVPQNLSASRPQDRQFILSSKKLLLSDSGFYLCAWSVIWRRSSYEQYFGPGTRLTVT.

The chain carries TRBV14 and TRBJ2-7; D may be TRBD2 (7 bases). The V gene's germline CDR1 is SGHDN and CDR2 FVKESK. Deletions cut 3 bases from V and 3 bases from J, with 15 bases between. The length of the CDR3 is 15 residues. As DNA, the CDR3 is TGTGCCAGCAGCCAGGGGGGGCGGATTCTCTACGAGCAGTACTTC. Residues: CASSQGGRILYEQYF.

This rearrangement joins TRBV7-2 to TRBJ2-3; 7 bases fit TRBD1. Trimming at V came to 5 bases and at J to 3 bases, leaving 5 bases not matched to a gene. In germline, CDR1 is SGHTA, CDR2 FQGNSA. The CDR3 is 14 residues long. The CDR3 loop reads CASSPIRGTDTQYF. In nucleotides, the CDR3 is TGTGCCAGCAGCCCAATCAGGGGGACAGATACGCAGTATTTT.

A few counts support this clone. The chain has TRBV3-1 (or the pseudogene TRBV3-2) and TRBJ1-5; D is perhaps TRBD1 (5 bases). The CDR3 has 14 amino acids. Germline V CDR1 and CDR2: LGHDT, YNNKEL (reference sequence). Deletions cut 2 bases from V and 7 bases from J, with 12 bases between. The CDR3 protein is CASSQLSRGQPQHF. For the CDR3, the DNA is TGTGCCAGCAGCCAACTGAGCCGGGGGCAGCCCCAGCATTTT.

The rearrangement joins TRBV2 to TRBJ1-1; TRBD1 is a possible D gene (6 bases). Trimming cost V 7 bases and J 8 bases, with 14 bases left between them. CDR3 length equals 12 residues. CDR1 is SNHLY and CDR2 is FYNNEI in the germline V gene. CDR3 in DNA: TGTGCCAGCAACAACAGGGCCCTAGAAGCTTTCTTT. Its translation: CASNNRALEAFF.

The chain is built from TRBV3-1 (or the pseudogene TRBV3-2) and TRBJ2-2; 9 bases align to TRBD1. Germline V gene lookup returns CDR1 LGHDT and CDR2 YNNKEL (reference sequence). V lost 4 bases to trimming and J lost 6 bases; unmatched junction nucleotides: 6. This CDR3 is built from 15 residues. The CDR3 bases are TGTGCCAGCAGCCTACAACAGGGGGCCGCCGGGGAGCTGTTTTTT. It specifies CASSLQQGAAGELFF.

V and J are TRBV30 and TRBJ1-2, with D possibly being TRBD1 (6 bases). Trimming removed 5 bases at V and 1 base at J, with 11 bases between. This CDR3 is 13 amino acids long. Germline V gene data show CDR1 as GTSNPN and CDR2 as SVGIG (reference sequence). The CDR3 here is CAWGTTSNYGYTF. The DNA for the CDR3 is TGTGCCTGGGGGACAACTAGTAACTATGGCTACACCTTC.

Only a few counts were recorded for this clone. This sample includes further DNA sequences coding for the same CDR3. V gene TRBV19 combines with J gene TRBJ1-4, with TRBD1 matching 10 bases. Germline CDR1 LNHDA, CDR2 SQIVND (reference sequence). With V trimmed by 9 bases and J by 5 bases, 3 bases remained unmatched. This CDR3 has 13 amino acids. The CDR3 sequence is CASAGQGNEKLFF. CDR3 sequence (DNA): TGTGCCAGCGCGGGACAGGGGAATGAAAAACTGTTTTTT.

This sequence joins TRBV18 and TRBJ2-7, with TRBD1 matching over 7 bases. The trim removed 0 bases at V and 2 bases at J, leaving 4 bases unmatched. CDR3 length: 15 residues. Germline V gene sequence: CDR1 KGHSH, CDR2 LQKENI. The CDR3 is CASSPPETGPYEQYF. The CDR3 bases are TGTGCCAGCTCACCACCGGAGACAGGGCCCTACGAGCAGTACTTC.

The chain has TRBV25-1 and TRBJ1-1; possible D gene TRBD1, 6 bases. The CDR3 contains 15 residues. Germline V gives CDR1 MGHDK, CDR2 SYGVNS. V lost 4 bases and J 6 bases, leaving 18 bases between the germline ends. The CDR3 nucleotides read TGTGCCAGCAGTGGACCGAGGGGGGGTTTCTCTGAAGCTTTCTTT. Encoded protein: CASSGPRGGFSEAFF.

The chain joins TRBV7-9 to TRBJ1-1; maybe TRBD1 (6 bases). The CDR3 consists of 13 residues. Trimming removed 5 bases at V and 2 bases at J, with 9 bases between. Germline V gives CDR1 SEHNR, CDR2 FQNEAQ (reference sequence). The CDR3 DNA is TGTGCCAGCAGCCGGACAGCCAACACTGAAGCTTTCTTT. Residues: CASSRTANTEAFF.

With respect to this clone: Other nucleotide sequences in the sample specify the same CDR3. The chain joins TRBV18 to TRBJ1-5; D call uncertain. V lost 3 bases and J lost 1, with 4 bases in between. Germline values: CDR1 KGHSH, CDR2 LQKENI. The CDR3 is 13 amino acids. For the CDR3, the DNA is TGTGCCAGCTCACCCGGGAGCAATCAGCCCCAGCATTTT. It specifies CASSPGSNQPQHF.

This clone was counted between two and nine times. V usage is TRBV6-1 and J usage is TRBJ1-2; 7 bases are a match to TRBD1. J was trimmed by 8 bases and V by 2 bases; bases with no gene match: 29. The CDR3 totals 21 residues. Germline V CDR1 and CDR2: MNHNS, SASEGT. CDR3 in DNA: TGTGCCAGCAGTGAACCCCCCGTTCTTCCGGGACAGCGCATTTCCCCTAGAGGCTACACCTTC. It is translated as CASSEPPVLPGQRISPRGYTF.

This sequence joins TRBV28 and TRBJ2-7; a weak D match, TRBD1 (6 bases). This CDR3 has 13 residues. Trimming stripped 6 bases from V and 6 bases from J, with 15 bases between. Germline V gene data show CDR1 as MDHEN and CDR2 as SYDVKM. Here the CDR3 DNA reads TGTGCCAGCAGAAGGTCAGGGGTTCGCGAGCAGTACTTC. Amino acids: CASRRSGVREQYF.

The rearrangement joins TRBV2 to TRBJ1-4, with D uncertain. The length of the CDR3 is 10 residues. CDR1 and CDR2 from the germline V gene are SNHLY and FYNNEI. V shed 7 bases and J shed 6 bases, with 3 bases lying between them. CDR3 sequence: CASNYEKLFF. DNA of the CDR3: TGTGCCAGCAACTATGAAAAACTGTTTTTT. The complete variable domain, with remaining parts taken from reference TRBV2 and TRBJ1-4, reads EPEVTQTPSHQVTQMGQEVILRCVPISNHLYFYWYRQILGQKVEFLVSFYNNEISEKSEIFDDQFSVERPDGSNFTLKIRSTKLEDSAMYFCASNYEKLFFGSGTQLSVL.

The rearrangement uses TRBV29-1 and TRBJ2-6, with no clear D. Trimming took off 3 bases at V and 0 bases at J, with 6 bases between the two ends. The CDR3 is 14 amino acids. Germline CDR1 SQVTM, CDR2 ANQGSEA. In DNA form, the CDR3 reads TGCAGCGTTGAGGGCCTCTCTGGGGCCAACGTCCTGACTTTC. This encodes CSVEGLSGANVLTF.

The V gene is TRBV6-5, the J gene TRBJ2-7; TRBD2 aligns across 7 bases. This CDR3 is built from 15 residues. Germline CDR1 is MNHEY and CDR2 is SVGAGI. J was trimmed by 3 bases and V by 2 bases; bases with no gene match: 7. The DNA of the CDR3 is TGTGCCAGCAGTTACGGGCCGGGGGGTAACTACGAGCAGTACTTC. Protein product: CASSYGPGGNYEQYF.

This clone was recorded a few times. The J gene is TRBJ1-6, the V gene TRBV7-2; 7 nucleotides agree with TRBD1. Germline CDR1 is SGHTA and CDR2 is FQGNSA. The CDR3 extends over 14 amino acids. Trimming at V came to 0 bases and at J to 7 bases, leaving 0 bases not matched to a gene. In nucleotides, the CDR3 is TGTGCCAGCAGCTTAGCGGACAGGAATTCACCCCTCCACTTT. Its translation is CASSLADRNSPLHF.

The chain employs TRBV29-1 and TRBJ2-4, with D perhaps matching TRBD1 (6 bases). CDR1 and CDR2 from the germline V gene are SQVTM and ANQGSEA. V shed 7 bases and J shed 4 bases, with 11 bases lying between them. CDR3 length equals 12 residues. For the CDR3, the DNA is TGCAGCGGCCGGGACAATAAAAACATTCAGTACTTC. It codes for CSGRDNKNIQYF.